Shown below are 3 T cell receptor beta chains from a single sample sequenced in a study of cytomegalovirus exposure and HLA in healthy donors. The primer mix had 60 Vbeta and 13 Jbeta primers. Libraries were prepared by immunoSEQ multiplex PCR; TCRdb keeps only in-frame clonotypes and omits some of them. The sample carries around 50,000 clones, about 79% recorded once. The sequenced sample consisted of PBMCs. Receptor source: a man aged 35-49 years in good health and CMV-seronegative.

The chain has TRBV6-5 and TRBJ1-5; the D is unclear. The CDR3 consists of 12 residues. Per the germline V gene, CDR1 is MNHEY and CDR2 is SVGAGI. Trimming took 8 bases from V and 5 from J, leaving 10 bases between them. CDR3 nucleotide sequence: TGTGCCAGCGGAACCGGGGATCAGCCCCAGCATTTT. This sequence encodes CASGTGDQPQHF.

The chain combines TRBV30 with TRBJ2-3, with 10 positions matching TRBD2. The CDR3 has 15 residues. CDR1 and CDR2 from the germline V gene are GTSNPN and SVGIG (reference sequence). The V segment lost 3 bases and the J segment 3 bases; nucleotides outside the gene matches: 6. The CDR3 bases are TGTGCCTGGAGCGTTAGCGGGGGGCCTACAGATACGCAGTATTTT. Translation gives CAWSVSGGPTDTQYF.

The genes are TRBV30 and TRBJ1-2; no reliable D call. V was shortened by 0 bases and J by 6 bases, with 14 bases between the two germline ends. CDR1 and CDR2 (germline): GTSNPN, SVGIG (reference sequence). The CDR3 runs 14 residues. The CDR3 is CAWSVSGNSHGYTF. The CDR3 DNA reads TGTGCCTGGAGTGTATCGGGGAACTCCCATGGCTACACCTTC.